This entry features one TCR beta chain sequence. As yet, its antigen is unknown. Each patient was aged 18 to 65 and had newly diagnosed hyperthyroidism of under 2 months' duration. Each diagnosis was grounded in clinical symptoms, serum thyroxine and TRAb, thyroid ultrasound, and orbital computed tomography. The source material, RNA transcripts, was used to amplify TCR beta CDR3 regions. RT-PCR in the first round (using the HTBI primer set) targeted the TCR CDR3. From the multiplex PCR reads, TCRdb called clonotypes with MiXCR, one entry per CDR3 protein. The data show 300,000 to 450,000 distinct CDR3 sequences, with 14% to 15% seen just once and 30% to 35% held by the top ten. The data stem from a study of T cells in Graves' hyperthyroidism and ophthalmopathy. General study points: Most clonotypes expanded in the thyroid (above 0.001) were also present in blood.

This sequence was found in a woman younger than 45 with Graves' hyperthyroidism. Sequences were obtained from blood.

Written as DNA, the CDR3 is TGCGCCAGCAGCTTAGTGGGCTCAACTAACTATGGCTACACCTTC. This encodes CASSLVGSTNYGYTF. This rearrangement joins TRBV5-1 to TRBJ1-2; D is unresolved. In germline, CDR1 is SGHRS, CDR2 YFSETQ. The CDR3 spans 15 residues. V lost 2 bases and J 0 bases, leaving 11 bases between the germline ends.